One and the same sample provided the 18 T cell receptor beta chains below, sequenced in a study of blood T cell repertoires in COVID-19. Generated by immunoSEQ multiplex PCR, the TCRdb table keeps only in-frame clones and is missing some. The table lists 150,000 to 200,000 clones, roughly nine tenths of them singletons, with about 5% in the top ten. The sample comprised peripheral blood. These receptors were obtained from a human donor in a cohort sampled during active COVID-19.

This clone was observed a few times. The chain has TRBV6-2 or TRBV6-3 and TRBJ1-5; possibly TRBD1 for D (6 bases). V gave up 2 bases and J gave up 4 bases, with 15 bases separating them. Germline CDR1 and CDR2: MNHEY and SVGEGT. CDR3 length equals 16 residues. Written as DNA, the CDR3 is TGTGCCAGCAGTTACGCCCCAGGGGTTGGGAATCAGCCCCAGCATTTT. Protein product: CASSYAPGVGNQPQHF.

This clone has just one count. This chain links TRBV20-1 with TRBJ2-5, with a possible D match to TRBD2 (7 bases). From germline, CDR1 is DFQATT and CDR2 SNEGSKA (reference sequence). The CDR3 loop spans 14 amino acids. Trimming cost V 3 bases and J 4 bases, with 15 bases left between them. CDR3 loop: CSASAGGASETQYF. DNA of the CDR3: TGCAGTGCTAGTGCTGGGGGGGCGTCAGAGACCCAGTACTTC.

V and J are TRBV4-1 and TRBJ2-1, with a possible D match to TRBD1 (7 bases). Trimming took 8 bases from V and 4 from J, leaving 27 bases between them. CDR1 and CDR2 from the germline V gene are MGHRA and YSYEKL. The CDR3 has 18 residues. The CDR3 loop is CASHPGQTGTGFYNEQFF. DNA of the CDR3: TGCGCCAGCCACCCGGGACAGACCGGGACTGGCTTTTACAATGAGCAGTTCTTC.

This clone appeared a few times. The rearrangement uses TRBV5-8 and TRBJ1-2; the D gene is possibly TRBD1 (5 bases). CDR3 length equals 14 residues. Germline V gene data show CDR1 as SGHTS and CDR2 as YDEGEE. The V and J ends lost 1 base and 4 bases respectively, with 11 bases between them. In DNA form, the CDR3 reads TGTGCCAGCAGCTTGACAGGATCAGCCTATGGCTACACCTTC. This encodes CASSLTGSAYGYTF.

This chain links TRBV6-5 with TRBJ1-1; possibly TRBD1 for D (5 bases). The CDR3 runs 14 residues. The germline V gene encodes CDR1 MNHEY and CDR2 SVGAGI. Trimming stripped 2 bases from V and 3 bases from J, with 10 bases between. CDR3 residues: CASSYRQIDTEAFF. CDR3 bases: TGTGCCAGCAGTTACCGACAGATAGACACTGAAGCTTTCTTT.

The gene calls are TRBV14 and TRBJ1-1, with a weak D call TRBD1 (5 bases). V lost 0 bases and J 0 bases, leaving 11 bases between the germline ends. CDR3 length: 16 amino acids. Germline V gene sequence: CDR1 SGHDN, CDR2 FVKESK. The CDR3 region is CASSQDFGRVNTEAFF. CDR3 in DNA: TGTGCCAGCAGCCAAGATTTTGGCAGGGTGAACACTGAAGCTTTCTTT.

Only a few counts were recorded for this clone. The CDR3 nucleotides read TGTGCCTGGAGTTCGGCCTACGAGCAGTACTTC. Protein: CAWSSAYEQYF. The chain has TRBV30 and TRBJ2-7, with D unclear. Germline assignment: CDR1 GTSNPN and CDR2 SVGIG (reference sequence). Trimming stripped 2 bases from V and 2 bases from J, with 4 bases between. This CDR3 region has 11 residues.

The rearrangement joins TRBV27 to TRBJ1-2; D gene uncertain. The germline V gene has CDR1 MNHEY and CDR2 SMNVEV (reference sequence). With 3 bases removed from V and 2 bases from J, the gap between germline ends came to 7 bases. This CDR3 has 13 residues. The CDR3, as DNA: TGTGCCAGCAGTTTCGGTATAAACTATGGCTACACCTTC. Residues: CASSFGINYGYTF.

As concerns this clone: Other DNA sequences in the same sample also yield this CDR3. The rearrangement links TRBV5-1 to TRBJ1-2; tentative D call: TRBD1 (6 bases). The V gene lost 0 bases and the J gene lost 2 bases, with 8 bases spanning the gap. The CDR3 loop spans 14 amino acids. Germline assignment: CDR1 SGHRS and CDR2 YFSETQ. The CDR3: CASSLGTANYGYTF. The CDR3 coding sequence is TGCGCCAGCAGCTTGGGGACAGCCAACTATGGCTACACCTTC. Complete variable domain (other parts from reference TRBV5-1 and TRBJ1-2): KAGVTQTPRYLIKTRGQQVTLSCSPISGHRSVSWYQQTPGQGLQFLFEYFSETQRNKGNFPGRFSGRQFSNSRSEMNVSTLELGDSALYLCASSLGTANYGYTFGSGTRLTVV.

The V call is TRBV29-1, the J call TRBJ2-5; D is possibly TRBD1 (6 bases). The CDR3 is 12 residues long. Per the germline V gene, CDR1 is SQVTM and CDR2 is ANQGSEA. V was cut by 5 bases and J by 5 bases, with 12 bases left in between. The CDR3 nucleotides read TGCAGCGTTTATAGGGGGTCGGAGACCCAGTACTTC. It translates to CSVYRGSETQYF.

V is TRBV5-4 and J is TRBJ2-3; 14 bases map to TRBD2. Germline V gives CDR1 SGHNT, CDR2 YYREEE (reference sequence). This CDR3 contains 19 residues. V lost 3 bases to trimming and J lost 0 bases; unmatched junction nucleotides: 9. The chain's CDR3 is CASSSGLAGAWISTDTQYF. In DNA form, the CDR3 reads TGTGCCAGCAGCTCGGGACTAGCGGGGGCCTGGATTAGCACAGATACGCAGTATTTT.

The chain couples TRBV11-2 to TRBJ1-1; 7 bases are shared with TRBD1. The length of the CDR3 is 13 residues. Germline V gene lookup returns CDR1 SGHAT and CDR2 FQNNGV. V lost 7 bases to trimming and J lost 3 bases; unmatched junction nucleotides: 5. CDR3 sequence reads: CASNTDRDTEAFF. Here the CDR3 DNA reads TGTGCCAGCAATACAGACAGGGACACTGAAGCTTTCTTT.

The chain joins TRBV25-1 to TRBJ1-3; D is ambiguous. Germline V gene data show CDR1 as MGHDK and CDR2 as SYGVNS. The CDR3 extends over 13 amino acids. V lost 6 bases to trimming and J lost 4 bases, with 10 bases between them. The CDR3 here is CASSPPGGNTIYF. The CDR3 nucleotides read TGTGCCAGCAGCCCTCCGGGAGGAAACACCATATATTTT.

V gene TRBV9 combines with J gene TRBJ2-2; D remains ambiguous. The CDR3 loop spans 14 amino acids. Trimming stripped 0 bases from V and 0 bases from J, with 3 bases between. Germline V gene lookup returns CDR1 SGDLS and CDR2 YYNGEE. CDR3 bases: TGTGCCAGCAGCGTAGCGGCGAACACCGGGGAGCTGTTTTTT. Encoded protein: CASSVAANTGELFF.

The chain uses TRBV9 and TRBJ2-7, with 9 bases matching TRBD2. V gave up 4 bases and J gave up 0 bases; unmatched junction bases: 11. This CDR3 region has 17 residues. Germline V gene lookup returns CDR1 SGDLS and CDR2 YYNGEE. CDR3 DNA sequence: TGTGCCAGCAGCCGCGGGGGGGGTACAGCAACCTCCTACGAGCAGTACTTC. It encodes CASSRGGGTATSYEQYF. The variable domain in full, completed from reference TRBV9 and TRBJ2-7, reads DSGVTQTPKHLITATGQRVTLRCSPRSGDLSVYWYQQSLDQGLQFLIQYYNGEERAKGNILERFSAQQFPDLHSELNLSSLELGDSALYFCASSRGGGTATSYEQYFGPGTRLTVT.

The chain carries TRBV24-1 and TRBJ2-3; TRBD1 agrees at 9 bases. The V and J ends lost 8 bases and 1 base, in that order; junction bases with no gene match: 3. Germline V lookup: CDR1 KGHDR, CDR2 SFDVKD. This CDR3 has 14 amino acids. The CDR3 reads CATMGQGRTDTQYF. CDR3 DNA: TGTGCCACCATGGGACAGGGACGCACAGATACGCAGTATTTT.

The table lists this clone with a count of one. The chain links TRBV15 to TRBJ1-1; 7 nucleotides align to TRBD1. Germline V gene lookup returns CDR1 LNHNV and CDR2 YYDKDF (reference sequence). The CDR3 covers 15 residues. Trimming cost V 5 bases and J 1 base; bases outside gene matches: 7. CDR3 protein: CATSLTGVANTEAFF. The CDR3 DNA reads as TGTGCCACCAGCCTTACAGGGGTTGCGAACACTGAAGCTTTCTTT.

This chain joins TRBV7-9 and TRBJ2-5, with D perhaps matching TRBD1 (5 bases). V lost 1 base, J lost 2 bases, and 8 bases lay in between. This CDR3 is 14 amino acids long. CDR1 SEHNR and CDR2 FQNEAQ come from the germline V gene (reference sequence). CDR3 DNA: TGTGCCAGCAGCTTAGGGCCAGGGCAAGAGACCCAGTACTTC. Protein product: CASSLGPGQETQYF.